This entry is about one T cell receptor (beta chain). Antigen specificity is unknown. This sample stems from a study of shared clonotypes between healthy human individuals. Study results and limitations: Large depth notwithstanding, sorted-subset sequencing proved incomplete by rarefaction. Naive subsets generally had larger estimated richness than memory subsets.

Across several immunoSEQ plates, the genomic DNA of each subset was split evenly. The method was immunoSEQ multiplex PCR; TCRdb's version includes in-frame clones alone and lacks a portion of them. The top ten clones hold over 0.12% of a sample with roughly 2.5 million clones, approximately 90% of them seen once. This CDR3 contains 16 residues. The germline CDR1 and CDR2 sequences are SEHNR and FQNEAQ (reference sequence). V dropped 6 bases and J dropped 1 base, with 15 bases sitting between them. V gene TRBV7-9 combines with J gene TRBJ2-2; D remains unclear. The receptor comes from a man between 18 and 29 years old in good health. The sequencing input was naive CD4+ T cells sorted from blood. This sample's subset: CD45RA+ positively selected. The CDR3 bases are TGTGCCAGCAGTCCGGATTGGGCGGTGAACACCGGGGAGCTGTTTTTT. It codes for CASSPDWAVNTGELFF.